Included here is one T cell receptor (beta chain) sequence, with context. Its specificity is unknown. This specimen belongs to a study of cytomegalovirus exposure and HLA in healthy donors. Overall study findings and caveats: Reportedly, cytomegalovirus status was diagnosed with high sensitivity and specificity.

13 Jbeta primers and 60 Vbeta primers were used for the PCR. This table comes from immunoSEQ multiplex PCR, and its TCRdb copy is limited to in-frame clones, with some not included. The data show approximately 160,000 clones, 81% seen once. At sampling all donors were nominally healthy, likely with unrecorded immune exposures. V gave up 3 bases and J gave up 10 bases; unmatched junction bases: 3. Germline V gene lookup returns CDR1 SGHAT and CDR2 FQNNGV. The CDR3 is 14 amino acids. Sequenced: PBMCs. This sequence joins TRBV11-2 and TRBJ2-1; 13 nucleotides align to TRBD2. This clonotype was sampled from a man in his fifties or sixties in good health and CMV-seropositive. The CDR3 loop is CASSFGLAGDEQFF. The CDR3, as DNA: TGTGCCAGCAGCTTCGGACTAGCGGGAGACGAGCAGTTCTTC.